The clone carrying this T cell receptor beta chain has ten or more counts. The antigen remains unidentified. Read data end 3 residues before the CDR3 end; the end is taken from the germline J gene. These data belong to a study of T cell clonality in common variable immunodeficiency. The table came from immunoSEQ multiplex PCR; TCRdb's copy has only in-frame clones and leaves some out. The specimen has tens of thousands of clones, none found just once. Study outcomes and limitations: CVID subjects had higher TCRbeta clonality than healthy controls, most marked in about a third. The cause of increased CVID clonality remains unclear without subpopulation sequencing. Links between repertoire features and CVID complications were heterogeneity-limited. In common variable immunodeficiency, TCR beta chains reportedly carried fewer deletions and N-nucleotide insertions.

Per germline, CDR1 KGHSH and CDR2 LQKENI. V lost 6 bases to trimming and J lost 6 bases, with 15 bases between them. The CDR3 sequence is 14 residues long. The material sequenced was peripheral blood mononuclear cells. This clonotype was obtained from a person aged 18 to 75 in good health. This sequence joins TRBV18 and TRBJ1-5, with D unresolved. The CDR3 sequence is CASSPFPGTQPQHF. The sequenced part of the CDR3 DNA is TGTGCCAGCTCCCCCTTCCCGGGTACTCAGCCC.